This T cell receptor (beta chain) was identified during a study of response to subunit inactivated influenza vaccine. Comments on this clonotype: Its specificity is unknown.

The germline V and J ends were trimmed by 3 bases and 8 bases, with 16 bases remaining between them. The CDR3 loop spans 15 amino acids. Germline CDR1 and CDR2: LNHNV and YYDKDF (reference sequence). TCRdb re-analysed the RT-PCR reads in MiXCR, keeping a single row per CDR3 protein. The sample includes more than 450,000 distinct CDR3 sequences, approximately 12% seen only once; the top ten take about 9.4%. Overall study results and limits: Few new T cells, the authors suggested, are recruited by each seasonal influenza vaccination.

This material consisted of PBMCs from blood, taken on the day of vaccination. The receptor's source is a man aged 50 or older who received an inactivated influenza vaccine. The V gene is TRBV15, the J gene TRBJ1-4; D is perhaps TRBD1 (5 bases). The CDR3: CATSSRGIGEEKLFF. The CDR3 DNA reads as TGTGCCACCAGCAGCCGGGGGATAGGGGAAGAAAAACTGTTTTTT. Variable domain in full (rest from reference TRBV15 and TRBJ1-4): DAMVIQNPRYQVTQFGKPVTLSCSQTLNHNVMYWYQQKSSQAPKLLFHYYDKDFNNEADTPDNFQSRRPNTSFCFLDIRSPGLGDTAMYLCATSSRGIGEEKLFFGSGTQLSVL.